This TCR beta chain originates from a study of T cells after yellow fever vaccination. Study summary: Fractions of low cell number were prepared using SMART-Seq v4 Ultra Low Input.

Findings of the study overall: Subsequent booster samples again held most clones from primary vaccination (under 98% CD4, just under 90% CD8). Abundant bulk-population clonotypes could contaminate the FACS-sorted repertoires.

The CDR3 spans 15 residues. V was clipped by 3 bases and J by 4 bases; unmatched bases: 3. Germline V gene data show CDR1 as DFQATT and CDR2 as SNEGSKA (reference sequence). 5'RACE template switching generated TCR cDNA, adding a universal primer site and UMIs. TCRdb redid the calling of the 5' RACE reads with MiXCR, one entry per CDR3 protein. This table holds roughly 250,000 distinct CDR3 sequences, over 10% found once. Turning to this clonotype: Its antigen remains unidentified.

This receptor was identified in a man younger than 45 who received the YFV17D yellow fever vaccine. This chain connects TRBV20-1 to TRBJ2-1; 13 bases fit TRBD2. Sample: CD4+ T cells sorted from PBMCs, taken 45 days after the yellow fever booster vaccination. Written as DNA, the CDR3 is TGCAGTGCTAGGCCGGGACTAGCGGGATACAATGAGCAGTTCTTC. Residues: CSARPGLAGYNEQFF.